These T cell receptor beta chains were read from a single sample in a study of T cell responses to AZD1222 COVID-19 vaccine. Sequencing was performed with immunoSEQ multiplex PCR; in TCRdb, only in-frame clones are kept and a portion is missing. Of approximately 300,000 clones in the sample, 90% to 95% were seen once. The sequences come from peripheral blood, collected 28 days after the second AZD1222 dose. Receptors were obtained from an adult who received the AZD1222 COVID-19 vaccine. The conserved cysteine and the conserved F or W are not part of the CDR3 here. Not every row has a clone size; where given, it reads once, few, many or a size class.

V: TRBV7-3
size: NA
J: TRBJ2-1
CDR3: ASSQEDSVQF

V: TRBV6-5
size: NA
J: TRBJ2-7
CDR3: ATGGQGAYEQY

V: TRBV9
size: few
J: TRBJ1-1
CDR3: ASSVVGTTEAF

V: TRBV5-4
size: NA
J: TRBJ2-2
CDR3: ASSLGGSDTGELF

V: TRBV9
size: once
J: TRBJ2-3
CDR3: ASSYFEGSLTDTQY

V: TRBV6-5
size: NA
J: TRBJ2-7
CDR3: AGGRAPGEQY

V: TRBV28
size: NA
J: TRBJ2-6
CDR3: ASSLVLAGSAGANVLT

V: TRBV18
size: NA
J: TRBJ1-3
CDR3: ASSPSAGTQNTIY

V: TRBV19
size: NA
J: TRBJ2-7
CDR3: ASSAWDRQSYEQY

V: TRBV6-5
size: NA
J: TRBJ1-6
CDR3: ASSYSAALSALH

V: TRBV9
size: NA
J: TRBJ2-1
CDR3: ASSYSTSGRSNEQF

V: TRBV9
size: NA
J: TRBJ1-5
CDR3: ASSVGPGGNQPQH

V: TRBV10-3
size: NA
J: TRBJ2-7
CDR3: AIRLPEASSYEQY

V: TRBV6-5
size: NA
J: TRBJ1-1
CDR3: ASSYWKTLETEAF

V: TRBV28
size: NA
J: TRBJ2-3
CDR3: ASSLPRGTDTQY

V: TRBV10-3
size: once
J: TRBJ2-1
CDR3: AISATSGRVEQF

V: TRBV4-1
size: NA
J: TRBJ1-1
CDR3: ASSHPGPTLTAF

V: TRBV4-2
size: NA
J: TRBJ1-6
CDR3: ASSPDTRDSPLH

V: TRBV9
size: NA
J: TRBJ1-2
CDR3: ASSVGGADNYGYT

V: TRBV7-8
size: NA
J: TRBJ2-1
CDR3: ASSFFGGNEQF

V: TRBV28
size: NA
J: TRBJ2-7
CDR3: ASTAGPQEQY

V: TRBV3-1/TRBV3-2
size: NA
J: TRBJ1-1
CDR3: ASSTHRGSVTEAF

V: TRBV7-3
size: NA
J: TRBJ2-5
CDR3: ASSAQGTRETQY

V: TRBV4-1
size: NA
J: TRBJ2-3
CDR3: ASSQGRGQGKTDTQY

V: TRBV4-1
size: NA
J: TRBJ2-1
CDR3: ASSQKLPLLREGNEQF

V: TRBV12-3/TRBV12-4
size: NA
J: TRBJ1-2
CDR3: ASSWGQGDGYT

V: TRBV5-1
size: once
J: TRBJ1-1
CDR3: ASSATPGRMNTEAF

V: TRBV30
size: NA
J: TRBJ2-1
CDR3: AWSVDYGRAEQF

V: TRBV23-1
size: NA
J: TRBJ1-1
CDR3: ASSPKKRDRNTEAF